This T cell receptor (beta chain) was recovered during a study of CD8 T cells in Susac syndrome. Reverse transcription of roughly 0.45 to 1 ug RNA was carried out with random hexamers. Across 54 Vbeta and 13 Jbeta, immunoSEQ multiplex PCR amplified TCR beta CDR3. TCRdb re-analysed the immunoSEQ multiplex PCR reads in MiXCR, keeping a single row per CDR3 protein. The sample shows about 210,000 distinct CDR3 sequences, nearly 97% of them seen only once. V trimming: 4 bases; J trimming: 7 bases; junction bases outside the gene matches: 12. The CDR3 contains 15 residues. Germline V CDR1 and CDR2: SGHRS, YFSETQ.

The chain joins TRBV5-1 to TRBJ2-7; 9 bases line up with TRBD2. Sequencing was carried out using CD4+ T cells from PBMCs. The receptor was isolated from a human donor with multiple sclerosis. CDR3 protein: CASSKGLAELGEQYF. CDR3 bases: TGCGCCAGCAGCAAGGGACTAGCTGAGCTGGGGGAGCAGTACTTC.